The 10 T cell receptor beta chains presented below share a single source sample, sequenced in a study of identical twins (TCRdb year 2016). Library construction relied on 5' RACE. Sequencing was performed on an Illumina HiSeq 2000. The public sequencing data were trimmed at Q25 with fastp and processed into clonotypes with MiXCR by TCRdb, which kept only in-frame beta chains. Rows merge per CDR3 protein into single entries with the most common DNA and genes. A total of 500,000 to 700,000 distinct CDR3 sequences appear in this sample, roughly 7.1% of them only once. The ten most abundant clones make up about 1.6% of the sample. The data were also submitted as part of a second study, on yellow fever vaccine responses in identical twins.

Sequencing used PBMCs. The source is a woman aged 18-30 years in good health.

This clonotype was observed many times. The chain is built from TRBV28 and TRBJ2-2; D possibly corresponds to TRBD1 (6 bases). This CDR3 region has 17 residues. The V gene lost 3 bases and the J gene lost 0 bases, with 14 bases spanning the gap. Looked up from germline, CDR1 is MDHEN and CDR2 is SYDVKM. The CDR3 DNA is TGTGCCAGCAGTTTCGAATCGAGACAGGCGAACACCGGGGAGCTGTTTTTT. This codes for CASSFESRQANTGELFF.

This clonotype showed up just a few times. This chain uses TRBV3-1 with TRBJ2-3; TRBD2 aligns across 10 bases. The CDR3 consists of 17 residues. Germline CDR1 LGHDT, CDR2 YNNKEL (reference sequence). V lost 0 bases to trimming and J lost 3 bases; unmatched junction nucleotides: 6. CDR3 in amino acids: CASSQDRASGRTDTQYF. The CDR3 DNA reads TGTGCCAGCAGCCAAGATCGGGCTAGCGGGAGAACAGATACGCAGTATTTT.

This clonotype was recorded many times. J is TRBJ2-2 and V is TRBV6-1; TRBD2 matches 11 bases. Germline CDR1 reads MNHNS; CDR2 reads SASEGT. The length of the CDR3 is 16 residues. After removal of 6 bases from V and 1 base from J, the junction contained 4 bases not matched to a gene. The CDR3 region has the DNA TGTGCCAGCAGGGCTACTAGCGGGGGGAACACCGGGGAGCTGTTTTTT. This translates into CASRATSGGNTGELFF.

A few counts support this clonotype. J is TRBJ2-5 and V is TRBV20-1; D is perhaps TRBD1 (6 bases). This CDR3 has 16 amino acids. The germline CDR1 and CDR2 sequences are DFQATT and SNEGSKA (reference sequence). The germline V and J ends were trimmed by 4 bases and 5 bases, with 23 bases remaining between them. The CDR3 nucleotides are TGCAGTGCTACTGGACCGGGACACAGATCTTACGAGACCCAGTACTTC. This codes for CSATGPGHRSYETQYF.

CDR3 in amino acids: CASSRDGTPIRETQYF. CDR3 nucleotides: TGCGCCAGCAGCCGGGATGGGACTCCGATAAGGGAGACCCAGTACTTC. The chain is built from TRBV4-1 and TRBJ2-5; D possibly corresponds to TRBD2 (6 bases). Germline assignment: CDR1 MGHRA and CDR2 YSYEKL. Trimming shortened V by 4 bases and J by 5 bases, and 20 bases separated the two germline ends. The CDR3 has 16 amino acids.

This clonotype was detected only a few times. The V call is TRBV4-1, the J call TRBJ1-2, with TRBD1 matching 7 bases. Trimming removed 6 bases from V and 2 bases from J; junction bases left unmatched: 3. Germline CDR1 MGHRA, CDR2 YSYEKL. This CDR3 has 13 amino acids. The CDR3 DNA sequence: TGCGCCAGCAGGCTGGGACAGAACTATGGCTACACCTTC. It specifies CASRLGQNYGYTF.

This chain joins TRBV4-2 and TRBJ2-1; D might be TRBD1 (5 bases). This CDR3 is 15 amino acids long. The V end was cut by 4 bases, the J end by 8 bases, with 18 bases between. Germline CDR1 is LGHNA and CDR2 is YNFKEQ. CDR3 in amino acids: CASSRRPQGWDEQFF. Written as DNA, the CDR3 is TGTGCCAGCAGCCGGAGACCCCAGGGATGGGATGAGCAGTTCTTC.

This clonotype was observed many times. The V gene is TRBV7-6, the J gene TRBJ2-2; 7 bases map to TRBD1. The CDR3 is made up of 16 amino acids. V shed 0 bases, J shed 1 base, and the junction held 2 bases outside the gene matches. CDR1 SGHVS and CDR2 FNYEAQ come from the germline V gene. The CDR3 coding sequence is TGTGCCAGCAGCTTAGCCGACAGGGTGAACACCGGGGAGCTGTTTTTT. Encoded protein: CASSLADRVNTGELFF.

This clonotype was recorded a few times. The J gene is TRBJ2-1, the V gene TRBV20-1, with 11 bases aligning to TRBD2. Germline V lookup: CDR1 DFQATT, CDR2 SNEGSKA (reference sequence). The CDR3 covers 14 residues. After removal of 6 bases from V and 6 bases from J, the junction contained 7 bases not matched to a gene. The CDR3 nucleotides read TGCAGTGCCCCCAGGCTAGCGGGAGGCAATGAGCAGTTCTTC. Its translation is CSAPRLAGGNEQFF.

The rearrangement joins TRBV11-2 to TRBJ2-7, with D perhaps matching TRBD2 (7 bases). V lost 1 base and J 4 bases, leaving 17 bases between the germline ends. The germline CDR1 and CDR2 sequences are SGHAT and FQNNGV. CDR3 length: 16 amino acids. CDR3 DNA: TGTGCCAGCAGCTTAGGCGCGGGGGCAACGTTTTACGAGCAGTACGTC. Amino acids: CASSLGAGATFYEQYV.